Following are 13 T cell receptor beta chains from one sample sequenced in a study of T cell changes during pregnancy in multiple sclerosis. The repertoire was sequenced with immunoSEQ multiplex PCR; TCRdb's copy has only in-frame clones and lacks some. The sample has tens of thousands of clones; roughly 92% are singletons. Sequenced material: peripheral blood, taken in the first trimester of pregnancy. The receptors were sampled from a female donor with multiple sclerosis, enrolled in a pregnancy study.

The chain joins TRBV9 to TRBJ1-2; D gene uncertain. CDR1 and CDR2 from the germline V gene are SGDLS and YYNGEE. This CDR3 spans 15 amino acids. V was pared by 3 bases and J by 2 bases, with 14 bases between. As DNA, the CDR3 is TGTGCCAGCAGCGAGACCCCTACAGAGAACTATGGCTACACCTTC. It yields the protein CASSETPTENYGYTF.

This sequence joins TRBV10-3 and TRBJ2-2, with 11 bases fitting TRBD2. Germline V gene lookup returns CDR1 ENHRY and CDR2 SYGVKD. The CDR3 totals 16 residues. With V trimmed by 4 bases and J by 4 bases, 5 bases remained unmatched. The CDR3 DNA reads TGTGCCATCAGTGGTAGCGGGGGGGCCGCCACCGGGGAGCTGTTTTTT. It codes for CAISGSGGAATGELFF.

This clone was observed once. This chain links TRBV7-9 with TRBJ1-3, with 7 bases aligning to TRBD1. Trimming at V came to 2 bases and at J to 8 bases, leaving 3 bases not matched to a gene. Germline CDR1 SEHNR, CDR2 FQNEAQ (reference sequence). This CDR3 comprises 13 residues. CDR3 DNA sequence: TGTGCCAGCAGCTTAAAGGGGGCGGACACCATATATTTT. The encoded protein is CASSLKGADTIYF. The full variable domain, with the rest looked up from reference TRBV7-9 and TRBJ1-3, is DTGVSQNPRHKITKRGQNVTFRCDPISEHNRLYWYRQTLGQGPEFLTYFQNEAQLEKSRLLSDRFSAERPKGSFSTLEIQRTEQGDSAMYLCASSLKGADTIYFGEGSWLTVV.

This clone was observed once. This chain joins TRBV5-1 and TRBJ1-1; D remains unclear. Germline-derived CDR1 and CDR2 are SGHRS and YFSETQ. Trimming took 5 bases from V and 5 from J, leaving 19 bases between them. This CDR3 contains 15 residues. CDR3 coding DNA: TGCGCCAGCAGAGGTTACGGCAGTCCGGGGACTGAAGCTTTCTTT. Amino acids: CASRGYGSPGTEAFF.

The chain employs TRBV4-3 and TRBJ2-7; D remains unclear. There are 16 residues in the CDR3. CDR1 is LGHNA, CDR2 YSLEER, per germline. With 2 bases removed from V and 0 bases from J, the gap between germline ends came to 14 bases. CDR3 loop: CASSQSPAVSSYEQYF. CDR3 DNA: TGCGCCAGCAGCCAATCCCCGGCGGTAAGCTCCTACGAGCAGTACTTC.

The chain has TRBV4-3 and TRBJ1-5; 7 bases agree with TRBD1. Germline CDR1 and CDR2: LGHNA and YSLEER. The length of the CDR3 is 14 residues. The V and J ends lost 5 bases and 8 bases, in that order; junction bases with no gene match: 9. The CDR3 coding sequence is TGCGCCAGCAGCGCCGGACAGGCGACGGAGCCCCAGCATTTT. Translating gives CASSAGQATEPQHF.

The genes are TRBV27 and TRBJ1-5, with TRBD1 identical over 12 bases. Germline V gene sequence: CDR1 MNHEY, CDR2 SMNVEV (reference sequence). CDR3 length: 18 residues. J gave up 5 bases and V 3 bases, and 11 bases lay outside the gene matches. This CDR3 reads CASSLIPGQGAHHQPQHF. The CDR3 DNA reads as TGTGCCAGCAGTTTGATCCCGGGACAGGGGGCGCATCATCAGCCCCAGCATTTT.

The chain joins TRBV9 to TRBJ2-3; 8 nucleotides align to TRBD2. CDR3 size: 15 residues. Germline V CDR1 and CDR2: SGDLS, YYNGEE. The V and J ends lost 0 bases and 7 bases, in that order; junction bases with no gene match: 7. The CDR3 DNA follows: TGTGCCAGCAGCGTAGGCTCGACTAGCGTAAATACGCAGTATTTT. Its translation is CASSVGSTSVNTQYF.

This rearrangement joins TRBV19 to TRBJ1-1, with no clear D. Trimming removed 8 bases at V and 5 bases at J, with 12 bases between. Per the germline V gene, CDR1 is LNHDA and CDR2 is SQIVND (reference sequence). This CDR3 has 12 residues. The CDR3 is CASGPRVTEAFF. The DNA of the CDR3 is TGTGCCAGTGGGCCGAGAGTGACTGAAGCTTTCTTT.

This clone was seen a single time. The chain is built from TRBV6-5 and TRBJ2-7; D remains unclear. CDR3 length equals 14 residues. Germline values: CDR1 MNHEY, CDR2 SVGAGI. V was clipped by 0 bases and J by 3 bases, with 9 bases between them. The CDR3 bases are TGTGCCAGCAGTTACTCCTTGCGCCACTACGAGCAGTACTTC. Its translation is CASSYSLRHYEQYF.

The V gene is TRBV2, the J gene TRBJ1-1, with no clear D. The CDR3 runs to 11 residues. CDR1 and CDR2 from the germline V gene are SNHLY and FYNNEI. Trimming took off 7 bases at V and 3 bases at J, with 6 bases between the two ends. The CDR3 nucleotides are TGTGCCAGCATCGGGTACACTGAAGCTTTCTTT. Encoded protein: CASIGYTEAFF. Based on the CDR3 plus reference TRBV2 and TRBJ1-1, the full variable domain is EPEVTQTPSHQVTQMGQEVILRCVPISNHLYFYWYRQILGQKVEFLVSFYNNEISEKSEIFDDQFSVERPDGSNFTLKIRSTKLEDSAMYFCASIGYTEAFFGQGTRLTVV.

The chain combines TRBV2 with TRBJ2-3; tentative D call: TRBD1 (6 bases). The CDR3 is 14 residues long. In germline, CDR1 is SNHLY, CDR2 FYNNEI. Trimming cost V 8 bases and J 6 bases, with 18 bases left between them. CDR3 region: CASGGWTAVDTQYF. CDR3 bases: TGTGCCAGCGGGGGATGGACAGCAGTGGATACGCAGTATTTT.

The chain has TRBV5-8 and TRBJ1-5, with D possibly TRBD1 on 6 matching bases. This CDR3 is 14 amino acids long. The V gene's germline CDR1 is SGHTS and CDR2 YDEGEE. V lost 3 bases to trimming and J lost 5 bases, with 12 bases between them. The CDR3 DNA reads TGTGCCAGCAGCTCCGGACAGTTTTATCAGCCCCAGCATTTT. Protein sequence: CASSSGQFYQPQHF.